Following are 22 T cell receptor beta chains from one sample sequenced in a study of lymphopenia after photon versus proton radiotherapy. Profiled with immunoSEQ multiplex PCR; TCRdb holds only in-frame clones, not every one. The data contain more than 45,000 clones, roughly 84% of them seen just once; the ten biggest clones take up about 2%. Source: peripheral blood, taken from a patient treated with proton-based radiotherapy. All receptors come from a man aged 55-75 years with pancreatic cancer.

The chain carries TRBV11-3 and TRBJ2-7; D is unclear. This CDR3 has 15 amino acids. Looked up from germline, CDR1 is SGHNT and CDR2 is YENEEA. With 5 bases removed from V and 0 bases from J, the gap between germline ends came to 14 bases. The CDR3 protein is CASSTSGLSSYEQYF. CDR3 sequence (DNA): TGTGCCAGCAGCACTTCCGGGTTGAGCTCCTACGAGCAGTACTTC.

V gene TRBV5-4 combines with J gene TRBJ2-1; 8 positions agree with TRBD2. The germline CDR1 and CDR2 sequences are SGHNT and YYREEE (reference sequence). With V trimmed by 0 bases and J by 9 bases, 5 bases remained unmatched. The CDR3 runs 14 residues. CDR3 sequence reads: CASSLGGGQPEQFF. CDR3 bases: TGTGCCAGCAGCTTGGGCGGGGGGCAGCCTGAGCAGTTCTTC.

The chain couples TRBV5-1 to TRBJ2-1; TRBD1 matches at 11 bases. This CDR3 spans 17 amino acids. Germline CDR1 and CDR2: SGHRS and YFSETQ. Trimming at V came to 2 bases and at J to 4 bases, leaving 8 bases not matched to a gene. The CDR3 sequence: CASSLFRRDRGYNEQFF. CDR3 coding DNA: TGCGCCAGCAGCTTATTTCGACGGGACAGGGGGTACAATGAGCAGTTCTTC.

In DNA form, the CDR3 reads TGTGCCAGCAGCTCGGCACCGGGACTACGGTTAGTAAATGAGCAGTTCTTC. Translated: CASSSAPGLRLVNEQFF. V usage is TRBV7-9 and J usage is TRBJ2-1, with 7 positions matching TRBD2. Losses at the gene ends were 4 bases for V and 7 bases for J; bases not matched to a gene: 16. The CDR3 has 17 amino acids. Germline loops: CDR1 SEHNR, CDR2 FQNEAQ (reference sequence).

The V and J genes are TRBV5-6 and TRBJ2-6; D might be TRBD1 (5 bases). The V and J ends lost 1 base and 0 bases respectively, with 17 bases between them. Germline assignment: CDR1 SGHDT and CDR2 YYEEEE. This CDR3 spans 19 amino acids. Here the CDR3 reads CASSLFGRTRPSGANVLTF. The CDR3 DNA follows: TGTGCCAGCAGCTTGTTTGGTCGGACAAGACCCTCTGGGGCCAACGTCCTGACTTTC.

The rearrangement links TRBV15 to TRBJ2-1, with a tentative D call TRBD2 (5 bases). This CDR3 is 14 amino acids long. Trimming took off 4 bases at V and 11 bases at J, with 18 bases between the two ends. CDR1 is LNHNV, CDR2 YYDKDF, per germline (reference sequence). CDR3 in DNA: TGTGCCACCAGCATTATTTCTGACCCCGGGAAGCAGTTCTTC. It specifies CATSIISDPGKQFF.

The rearrangement joins TRBV19 to TRBJ2-1; 7 positions agree with TRBD2. The V gene's germline CDR1 is LNHDA and CDR2 SQIVND (reference sequence). The CDR3 runs 17 residues. Trimming cost V 3 bases and J 2 bases; bases outside gene matches: 10. CDR3 protein: CASSMSPSGAAYNEQFF. DNA of the CDR3: TGTGCCAGTAGTATGAGTCCTAGCGGAGCGGCCTACAATGAGCAGTTCTTC. Drawing the rest from reference TRBV19 and TRBJ2-1, the complete variable domain is DGGITQSPKYLFRKEGQNVTLSCEQNLNHDAMYWYRQDPGQGLRLIYYSQIVNDFQKGDIAEGYSVSREKKESFPLTVTSAQKNPTAFYLCASSMSPSGAAYNEQFFGPGTRLTVL.

This clone was seen a few times. The V call is TRBV28, the J call TRBJ2-1, with no clear D. Germline CDR1 and CDR2: MDHEN and SYDVKM. CDR3 length: 14 residues. Trimming pared 2 bases from V and 6 bases from J, leaving 11 bases between. CDR3 amino acids: CASSLNEVGNEQFF. DNA of the CDR3: TGTGCCAGCAGTTTAAATGAGGTAGGCAATGAGCAGTTCTTC.

The chain recombines TRBV28 with TRBJ1-5; 7 nucleotides align to TRBD1. This CDR3 has 19 amino acids. After removal of 4 bases from V and 0 bases from J, the junction contained 15 bases not matched to a gene. The V gene's germline CDR1 is MDHEN and CDR2 SYDVKM. CDR3 residues: CASSYPGTEGHYSNQPQHF. Here the CDR3 DNA reads TGTGCCAGCAGTTACCCCGGGACAGAGGGGCACTATAGCAATCAGCCCCAGCATTTT.

The V call is TRBV23-1, the J call TRBJ2-7; 7 nucleotides align to TRBD1. TRBV23-1 is identified as an open reading frame with a role that is uncertain. With 0 bases clipped from V and 4 bases from J, the junction kept 9 bases outside the gene matches. This CDR3 has 16 amino acids. The CDR3 protein is CASSQSDGQETYEQYF. CDR3 DNA: TGCGCCAGCAGTCAATCGGACGGACAGGAAACGTACGAGCAGTACTTC.

V gene TRBV7-2 combines with J gene TRBJ2-1; D perhaps matches TRBD2 (5 bases). Trimming took off 1 base at V and 7 bases at J, with 8 bases between the two ends. The V gene's germline CDR1 is SGHTA and CDR2 FQGNSA. The CDR3 runs 13 residues. DNA for the CDR3: TGTGCCAGCAGCTTAGTCGGGATTAATGAGCAGTTCTTC. Its protein is CASSLVGINEQFF.

In DNA form, the CDR3 reads TGTGCCAGCAGCTTGCGGGGACTAGCGGGAGAGAGCTCCTACAATGAGCAGTTCTTC. Protein sequence: CASSLRGLAGESSYNEQFF. V is TRBV9 and J is TRBJ2-1; 14 bases align to TRBD2. The CDR3 is made up of 19 amino acids. In germline, CDR1 is SGDLS, CDR2 YYNGEE. The V segment lost 4 bases and the J segment 0 bases; nucleotides outside the gene matches: 9. Variable domain in full (rest from reference TRBV9 and TRBJ2-1): DSGVTQTPKHLITATGQRVTLRCSPRSGDLSVYWYQQSLDQGLQFLIQYYNGEERAKGNILERFSAQQFPDLHSELNLSSLELGDSALYFCASSLRGLAGESSYNEQFFGPGTRLTVL.

The chain employs TRBV4-3 and TRBJ2-4; D perhaps matches TRBD2 (5 bases). This CDR3 is built from 14 residues. Germline assignment: CDR1 LGHNA and CDR2 YSLEER. The V and J ends lost 4 bases and 7 bases respectively, with 14 bases between them. The CDR3 nucleotides read TGCGCCAGCAGCCGAGGGAGAACGGGGAACATTCAGTACTTC. Amino acid sequence: CASSRGRTGNIQYF.

The rearrangement links TRBV7-2 to TRBJ2-7; D unclear. CDR1 is SGHTA, CDR2 FQGNSA, per germline. V was shortened by 2 bases and J by 0 bases, with 11 bases between the two germline ends. This CDR3 has 15 amino acids. The CDR3, as DNA: TGTGCCAGCAGCTTATTGGGCCTCAGCTCCTACGAGCAGTACTTC. Amino acids: CASSLLGLSSYEQYF.

This sequence joins TRBV5-6 and TRBJ1-4; 9 bases fit TRBD1. CDR1 SGHDT and CDR2 YYEEEE come from the germline V gene. This CDR3 contains 16 residues. With 4 bases clipped from V and 0 bases from J, the junction kept 4 bases outside the gene matches. The CDR3: CASSRGQGSTNEKLFF. The CDR3 DNA sequence: TGTGCCAGCAGCCGGGGACAGGGATCAACTAATGAAAAACTGTTTTTT. Full variable domain (rest looked up from reference TRBV5-6 and TRBJ1-4): DAGVTQSPTHLIKTRGQQVTLRCSPKSGHDTVSWYQQALGQGPQFIFQYYEEEERQRGNFPDRFSGHQFPNYSSELNVNALLLGDSALYLCASSRGQGSTNEKLFFGSGTQLSVL.

This clone has just one count. The rearrangement joins TRBV4-3 to TRBJ1-2; 8 bases are shared with TRBD1. The CDR3 runs 16 residues. Looked up from germline, CDR1 is LGHNA and CDR2 is YSLEER. V was clipped by 1 base and J by 4 bases; unmatched bases: 8. CDR3 DNA sequence: TGCGCCAGCAGCCAAGCCATGACAGGGGTTGTCTATGGCTACACCTTC. Its translation: CASSQAMTGVVYGYTF.

The J gene is TRBJ2-5, the V gene TRBV27; 11 bases are a match to TRBD1. The V gene end was trimmed by 6 bases and the J gene end by 6 bases; junction bases not matched to a gene: 6. The CDR3 sequence is 14 residues long. CDR1 MNHEY and CDR2 SMNVEV come from the germline V gene (reference sequence). CDR3 in amino acids: CASRMRTGGQTQYF. CDR3 nucleotides: TGTGCCAGCAGGATGAGGACAGGGGGCCAGACCCAGTACTTC.

V gene TRBV7-9 combines with J gene TRBJ2-6; no definite D call. CDR3 length: 15 residues. CDR1 SEHNR and CDR2 FQNEAQ come from the germline V gene (reference sequence). Between the trimmed V and J ends, which lost 5 bases and 1 base, there was a span of 9 bases. In nucleotides, the CDR3 is TGTGCCAGCAGCCAGGACGTTTCTGGGGCCAACGTCCTGACTTTC. It yields the protein CASSQDVSGANVLTF.

This chain uses TRBV5-1 with TRBJ2-7; 9 nucleotides agree with TRBD1. There are 14 residues in the CDR3. In germline, CDR1 is SGHRS, CDR2 YFSETQ. J gave up 3 bases and V 5 bases, and 6 bases lay outside the gene matches. The CDR3 spells CASRGDRAIYEQYF. CDR3 in DNA: TGCGCCAGCAGGGGGGACAGGGCGATCTACGAGCAGTACTTC.

The rearrangement joins TRBV28 to TRBJ2-1, with 7 positions matching TRBD2. After removal of 2 bases from V and 4 bases from J, the junction contained 5 bases not matched to a gene. This CDR3 comprises 15 residues. The germline gives CDR1 MDHEN, CDR2 SYDVKM. The CDR3 here is CASSLVGLLYNEQFF. Written as DNA, the CDR3 is TGTGCCAGCAGTTTAGTGGGACTACTATACAATGAGCAGTTCTTC.

The chain uses TRBV29-1 and TRBJ2-7; 9 bases line up with TRBD2. The germline V gene encodes CDR1 SQVTM and CDR2 ANQGSEA. The junction had 8 bases not matched to a gene; V was cut back by 4 bases and J by 7 bases. The CDR3 has 13 residues. The CDR3 bases are TGCAGCGTTGGAGGCGGGAGGGCCCGAGAGCAGTACTTC. This gives the protein CSVGGGRAREQYF.

The rearrangement links TRBV28 to TRBJ1-4, with a tentative D call TRBD1 (6 bases). V was pared by 10 bases and J by 4 bases, with 16 bases between. There are 14 residues in the CDR3. The germline V gene has CDR1 MDHEN and CDR2 SYDVKM. CDR3: CATLGQRINEKLFF. CDR3 nucleotide sequence: TGTGCCACCCTCGGACAGAGAATTAATGAAAAACTGTTTTTT.